The sequence of this T cell receptor (beta chain) was determined in a study of early T cells in non-severe SARS-CoV-2 infection. Whole-study context: With bulk RNA from unsorted whole blood as input, sequencing yielded unpaired chains.

The CDR3 consists of 16 residues. Germline trimming cut 6 bases from V and 3 bases from J; bases unmatched to any gene: 10. Germline CDR1 is MNHEY and CDR2 is SVGEGT. Molecules of cDNA were individually given unique molecular identifiers that were attached to them. TCRdb re-called the 5' RACE reads through MiXCR, storing one row per CDR3 protein. Of around 78,000 distinct CDR3 sequences listed, around 15% are singletons. Sequencing was carried out using whole blood. This chain links TRBV6-2 or TRBV6-3 with TRBJ2-7, with 11 positions matching TRBD2. The receptor's source is an adult who was a healthcare worker with PCR-confirmed SARS-CoV-2 infection or an uninfected control (not recorded which). CDR3 sequence: CASRPLRTSGRYEQYF. The CDR3 DNA sequence: TGTGCCAGCAGACCCCTCCGGACTAGCGGGCGCTACGAGCAGTACTTC.